These T cell receptor beta chains were read from a single sample in a study of CD8+CD57+ T cells in acquired aplastic anemia. Each CDR3 protein is one row after TCRdb ran MiXCR on the reads. Here the sample spans about 160,000 distinct CDR3 sequences, over 40% being singletons. The specimen was sorted CD4+, CD8+, or CD8+CD57+ T cells (not recorded which) from PBMCs. The receptors originated from a human donor with aplastic anemia. Each CDR3 is given with its conserved first and last residue.

TRBV20-1	TRBJ1-5	CSARQSSAADNQPQHF
TRBV2	TRBJ1-1	CASSQGGNTEAFF
TRBV25-1	TRBJ1-4	CASNKFNGEKLFF
TRBV10-3	TRBJ2-5	CASSVAEETQYF
TRBV9	TRBJ1-2	CASSVEAGTGHGYTF
TRBV7-6	TRBJ2-3	CASSLRTGSPDTQYF
TRBV5-1	TRBJ2-1	CASSLDLTNEQFF
TRBV7-9	TRBJ2-2	CASSLTSGDTGELFF
TRBV19	TRBJ2-1	CASSFLAQYNEQFF
TRBV12-3/TRBV12-4	TRBJ1-2	CASRQRGSGYTF
TRBV20-1	TRBJ2-1	CSARGTRRGPRNEQFF
TRBV10-3	TRBJ2-4	CASSGIQGEEDKNIQYF
TRBV6-2/TRBV6-3	TRBJ1-1	CASSSPRVTNTEAFF
TRBV9	TRBJ2-5	CASSSGLVGETQYF
TRBV25-1	TRBJ1-6	CASSEVGRSSYNSPLHF
TRBV10-3	TRBJ1-2	CASKSGERYGYTF
TRBV5-4	TRBJ2-3	CASSSENSGTGGRDTQYF
TRBV19	TRBJ2-7	CASSDREVPLYEQYF
TRBV10-2	TRBJ2-1	CASSAVGENEQFF
TRBV2	-	CASSVTASGRVGRTQYF
TRBV19	TRBJ2-1	CASSMGHVGVNEQFF
TRBV4-2	TRBJ2-2	CASSRGDRTNTGELFF
TRBV2	TRBJ1-2	CASSADRASYGYTF
TRBV11-2	TRBJ2-4	CASSLGGSGKNIQYF
TRBV6-1	TRBJ2-6	CASSELGSGANVLTF
TRBV25-1	TRBJ2-1	CASSSTSGYNEQFF
TRBV19	TRBJ2-2	CASRLLPGELFF
TRBV24-1	TRBJ2-5	CATSDFDQGTGRWTQYF
TRBV12-3/TRBV12-4	TRBJ1-5	CASRRGNQPQHF
TRBV10-3	TRBJ2-1	CAIRDRDGNEQFF
TRBV19	TRBJ2-5	CASSIGDRRETQYF
TRBV20-1	TRBJ2-1	CSASLGASGRGNEQFF
TRBV20-1	TRBJ1-1	CSARDQGPNTEAFF
TRBV15	TRBJ1-1	CATSRDLQGDTEAFF
TRBV19	TRBJ2-3	CASSSLGIWADTQYF
TRBV7-2	TRBJ1-1	CASSLGVTVRAEAFF
TRBV20-1	TRBJ2-7	CSAGRDRSSYEQYF
TRBV6-1	TRBJ1-5	CASSEAGVSNQPQHF
TRBV4-3	TRBJ1-4	CASGIQGVSEKLFF
TRBV29-1	TRBJ1-2	CSVVQKPPFF
TRBV10-3	TRBJ1-1	CAHAGASTEAFF
TRBV20-1	TRBJ2-1	CSATGTSGSVEQFF
TRBV5-5	TRBJ1-2	CASSTRQGNYGYTF
TRBV25-1	TRBJ1-4	CASSEGNRGSEKLFF
TRBV25-1	TRBJ2-1	CASSELGGSYNEQFF
TRBV29-1	TRBJ2-7	CSVRAGSFYEQYF
TRBV15	TRBJ1-6	CATSRTGDNSPLHF